This T cell receptor beta chain was sequenced for a study of T cell repertoires in cytomegalovirus infection. At the level of the study: Evidence of both CMV infection and a matching HLA type came from public TCR beta signatures. Study results and limitations: CMV-specific TCR beta clonotypes restricted by HLA-C were the ones dominating the ex vivo response.

TCRdb reprocessed the reads via MiXCR and lists one record per CDR3 protein. The sample gives 150,000 to 200,000 distinct CDR3 sequences, roughly 27% of which show up once; 30% to 40% is in the top ten. On this clonotype: Its antigen is as yet unknown.

This TCR was recovered from a human donor in good health (CMV status not recorded). Some clones in this sample may be carry-over from other donors' samples. Sequences were obtained from PBMCs.

Here the CDR3 DNA reads TGTGCCAGCAGTCCTGACAGGGTATTGAACACTGAAGCTTTCTTT. Translating it yields CASSPDRVLNTEAFF. The V call is TRBV2, the J call TRBJ1-1, with 7 bases fitting TRBD1. The J segment lost 0 bases and the V segment lost 5 bases, leaving 6 bases of the junction unmatched. The CDR3 extends over 15 amino acids. The germline CDR1 and CDR2 sequences are SNHLY and FYNNEI. The whole variable domain, remainder taken from reference TRBV2 and TRBJ1-1, is EPEVTQTPSHQVTQMGQEVILRCVPISNHLYFYWYRQILGQKVEFLVSFYNNEISEKSEIFDDQFSVERPDGSNFTLKIRSTKLEDSAMYFCASSPDRVLNTEAFFGQGTRLTVV.